These 10 T cell receptor beta chains were all obtained from the same sample, sequenced in a study of T cell responses to AZD1222 COVID-19 vaccine. Sequencing used immunoSEQ multiplex PCR; TCRdb keeps in-frame clones, though not all of them. The table has approximately 98,000 clones, roughly 90% seen once. Here the sequenced sample was peripheral blood, taken on day 0 of MenACWY control vaccination. These TCRs come from an adult in good health.

J is TRBJ2-3 and V is TRBV13; 7 bases are shared with TRBD1. This CDR3 has 17 amino acids. Germline V gene lookup returns CDR1 PRHDT and CDR2 FYEKMQ (reference sequence). J was trimmed by 0 bases and V by 1 base; bases with no gene match: 7. CDR3 sequence: CASSLEGGYLSTDTQYF. CDR3 nucleotides: TGTGCCAGCAGCTTAGAAGGGGGCTACCTTAGCACAGATACGCAGTATTTT.

This clone occurred a few times. The J gene is TRBJ1-3, the V gene TRBV5-1, with D unclear. Trimming took 0 bases from V and 1 from J, leaving 8 bases between them. The CDR3 has 15 amino acids. The germline V gene has CDR1 SGHRS and CDR2 YFSETQ. CDR3 sequence reads: CASSLDGKSGNTIYF. The DNA for the CDR3 is TGCGCCAGCAGCTTGGATGGCAAATCTGGAAACACCATATATTTT. Full variable domain (missing parts from reference TRBV5-1 and TRBJ1-3): KAGVTQTPRYLIKTRGQQVTLSCSPISGHRSVSWYQQTPGQGLQFLFEYFSETQRNKGNFPGRFSGRQFSNSRSEMNVSTLELGDSALYLCASSLDGKSGNTIYFGEGSWLTVV.

This chain links TRBV28 with TRBJ1-1; D unclear. The ends were cut back, 7 bases at V and 1 base at J, with 13 bases in the middle. The CDR3 is 14 amino acids. CDR1 MDHEN and CDR2 SYDVKM come from the germline V gene. The CDR3 is CASTRVAQNTEAFF. CDR3 sequence (DNA): TGTGCCAGCACGAGAGTTGCTCAGAACACTGAAGCTTTCTTT.

The chain is built from TRBV2 and TRBJ2-5; 14 bases line up with TRBD2. The ends lost 6 bases at V and 2 bases at J; junction bases unmatched: 14. From germline, CDR1 is SNHLY and CDR2 FYNNEI. The length of the CDR3 is 19 residues. CDR3 bases: TGTGCCAGCAGGGGGACTAGCGGGGGCACTTACGTTTCGCAAGAGACCCAGTACTTC. This gives the protein CASRGTSGGTYVSQETQYF.

The rearrangement joins TRBV11-1 to TRBJ2-3; no clear D. CDR3 size: 13 residues. The V and J ends lost 1 base and 0 bases respectively, with 2 bases between them. Per germline, CDR1 SGHAT and CDR2 FQDESV (reference sequence). Written as DNA, the CDR3 is TGTGCCAGCAGCTTAGACAGCACAGATACGCAGTATTTT. Residues: CASSLDSTDTQYF.

The genes are TRBV5-6 and TRBJ2-1, with TRBD2 matching 7 bases. The CDR3 sequence is 16 residues long. Germline loops: CDR1 SGHDT, CDR2 YYEEEE. Trimming took 4 bases from V and 2 from J; bases not matched to a gene: 9. The CDR3 region has the DNA TGTGCCAGCAGCCCCCTCGGGCGGGGGACCTACAATGAGCAGTTCTTC. It is translated as CASSPLGRGTYNEQFF.

The chain links TRBV6-5 to TRBJ1-1, with D maybe TRBD1 (6 bases). The V and J ends lost 4 bases and 0 bases respectively, with 9 bases between them. The germline CDR1 and CDR2 sequences are MNHEY and SVGAGI. The CDR3 is 14 residues long. The CDR3 reads CASSWDTLNTEAFF. The CDR3 region has the DNA TGTGCCAGCAGTTGGGACACATTGAACACTGAAGCTTTCTTT.

The rearrangement uses TRBV25-1 and TRBJ1-6; D ambiguous. The V gene's germline CDR1 is MGHDK and CDR2 SYGVNS. V was cut by 0 bases and J by 10 bases, with 7 bases left in between. This CDR3 has 13 residues. DNA of the CDR3: TGTGCCAGCAGTGAATACGGCGGCTCACCCCTCCACTTT. Its translation: CASSEYGGSPLHF.

CDR3 residues: CASSSLGANEKLFF. CDR3 DNA: TGTGCCAGCAGCAGCCTTGGAGCTAATGAAAAACTGTTTTTT. The chain employs TRBV7-2 and TRBJ1-4; D remains ambiguous. The CDR3 is 14 residues long. V dropped 5 bases and J dropped 3 bases, with 10 bases sitting between them. The germline V gene has CDR1 SGHTA and CDR2 FQGNSA.

The chain employs TRBV7-8 and TRBJ2-5; no firm D call. V was pared by 3 bases and J by 0 bases, with 8 bases between. Looked up from germline, CDR1 is SGHVS and CDR2 is FQNEAQ. This CDR3 has 14 residues. Here the CDR3 reads CASSFRAHQETQYF. CDR3 nucleotide sequence: TGTGCCAGCAGCTTTCGGGCCCACCAAGAGACCCAGTACTTC. The full variable domain, its missing parts supplied by reference TRBV7-8 and TRBJ2-5, is GAGVSQSPRYKVAKRGQDVALRCDPISGHVSLFWYQQALGQGPEFLTYFQNEAQLDKSGLPSDRFFAERPEGSVSTLKIQRTQQEDSAVYLCASSFRAHQETQYFGPGTRLLVL.